This T cell receptor (beta chain) was sequenced during a study of T cells and Merkel cell carcinoma outcomes. Libraries were prepared by immunoSEQ multiplex PCR; TCRdb keeps only in-frame clonotypes and omits some of them. Of about 14,000 clones in the sample, approximately 92% were seen once. The CDR3 totals 13 residues. With 2 bases clipped from V and 4 bases from J, the junction kept 1 base outside the gene matches. Germline V lookup: CDR1 KGHSH, CDR2 LQKENI. This clone was detected only once. Its antigen is currently unknown. Findings and caveats of the study: Repertoire plus T-cell density reportedly predicted Merkel cell carcinoma outcomes.

This clonotype was obtained from a human donor with Merkel cell carcinoma. The chain employs TRBV18 and TRBJ2-7; 8 bases match TRBD2. Sequencing input: tumor tissue from Merkel cell carcinoma. The CDR3 coding sequence is TGTGCCAGCTCACCAGGGACTAGGTACGAGCAGTACTTC. Its translation is CASSPGTRYEQYF.